The 23 T cell receptor beta chains below all came from one sample that was sequenced in a study of shared clonotypes between healthy human individuals. Sequencing used immunoSEQ multiplex PCR; TCRdb keeps in-frame clones, though not all of them. The sample records about 1.5 million clones, approximately 98% being singletons. Sequenced: naive CD4+ T cells sorted from blood. Described subset: CD45RA+ positively selected. The receptor source for this set is a man in his thirties or forties in good health.

The rearrangement joins TRBV4-1 to TRBJ1-5; D is unclear. This CDR3 region has 15 residues. The V gene lost 3 bases and the J gene lost 0 bases, with 9 bases spanning the gap. Germline V gives CDR1 MGHRA, CDR2 YSYEKL. The CDR3 DNA reads as TGCGCCAGCAGCCAGTATCTAAATAGCAATCAGCCCCAGCATTTT. It yields the protein CASSQYLNSNQPQHF.

This chain connects TRBV28 to TRBJ2-7, with D possibly TRBD1 on 5 matching bases. V lost 10 bases and J lost 2, with 12 bases in between. This CDR3 has 12 amino acids. Germline V lookup: CDR1 MDHEN, CDR2 SYDVKM. The CDR3 DNA is TGTGCCACAAAGACAGCCCCCTACGAGCAGTACTTC. Protein sequence: CATKTAPYEQYF.

The J gene is TRBJ2-1, the V gene TRBV13, with TRBD1 identical over 11 bases. The germline V gene encodes CDR1 PRHDT and CDR2 FYEKMQ (reference sequence). The CDR3 has 16 residues. Losses at the gene ends were 5 bases for V and 3 bases for J; bases not matched to a gene: 6. The CDR3 DNA follows: TGTGCCAGCAGCCCCAGGACAGGGGGCTTCTACAATGAGCAGTTCTTC. Amino acid sequence: CASSPRTGGFYNEQFF.

The chain recombines TRBV5-1 with TRBJ2-7; TRBD1 is a possible D gene (6 bases). Per germline, CDR1 SGHRS and CDR2 YFSETQ. The CDR3 contains 13 residues. V was pared by 4 bases and J by 3 bases, with 11 bases between. The CDR3 DNA sequence: TGCGCCAGCAGCAAGGGACAAAGCTACGAGCAGTACTTC. Its translation is CASSKGQSYEQYF.

For this clone: At the DNA level, this CDR3 is encoded by other sequences in the same sample as well. The chain couples TRBV6-5 to TRBJ2-7; D ambiguous. The CDR3 sequence is 11 residues long. V lost 5 bases and J 3 bases, leaving 5 bases between the germline ends. Germline CDR1 and CDR2: MNHEY and SVGAGI. The CDR3 loop reads CASSASYEQYF. In DNA, the CDR3 is TGTGCCAGCAGTGCTAGCTACGAGCAGTACTTC.

The chain links TRBV6-5 to TRBJ1-5; no firm D call. V was pared by 8 bases and J by 0 bases, with 11 bases between. Germline V gene data show CDR1 as MNHEY and CDR2 as SVGAGI. This CDR3 comprises 14 residues. In nucleotides, the CDR3 is TGTGCCAGCCGGCCAGACTATAGCAATCAGCCCCAGCATTTT. This encodes CASRPDYSNQPQHF.

This chain joins TRBV9 and TRBJ2-1; no clear D gene. The CDR3 length is 15 residues. CDR1 and CDR2 from the germline V gene are SGDLS and YYNGEE. With 3 bases removed from V and 0 bases from J, the gap between germline ends came to 10 bases. CDR3 bases: TGTGCCAGCAGCGCACGGGTGCCCTCCTACAATGAGCAGTTCTTC. Translating gives CASSARVPSYNEQFF.

The V gene is TRBV2, the J gene TRBJ1-3; the D is unclear. Germline V gives CDR1 SNHLY, CDR2 FYNNEI. The CDR3 length is 15 residues. Trimming took 10 bases from V and 1 from J, leaving 17 bases between them. The chain's CDR3 is CATNPFDGSGNTIYF. CDR3 sequence (DNA): TGTGCCACCAACCCGTTCGACGGGTCTGGAAACACCATATATTTT. Supplemented by reference TRBV2 and TRBJ1-3, the full variable domain reads EPEVTQTPSHQVTQMGQEVILRCVPISNHLYFYWYRQILGQKVEFLVSFYNNEISEKSEIFDDQFSVERPDGSNFTLKIRSTKLEDSAMYFCATNPFDGSGNTIYFGEGSWLTVV.

A single count supports this clone. The J gene is TRBJ2-3, the V gene TRBV6-5, with 9 positions matching TRBD2. V lost 1 base, J lost 6 bases, and 8 bases stayed unmatched. This CDR3 region has 16 residues. Germline V lookup: CDR1 MNHEY, CDR2 SVGAGI. CDR3 residues: CASSYFSGGPTDTQYF. Written as DNA, the CDR3 is TGTGCCAGCAGTTACTTTAGCGGGGGTCCAACGGATACGCAGTATTTT.

The V and J genes are TRBV7-9 and TRBJ1-2, with D uncertain. The V gene lost 2 bases and the J gene lost 8 bases, with 18 bases spanning the gap. The CDR3 loop spans 15 amino acids. The germline gives CDR1 SEHNR, CDR2 FQNEAQ (reference sequence). The DNA of the CDR3 is TGTGCCAGCAGCTTACATGGGCCAAACGGAGGGGGCTACACCTTC. Translating gives CASSLHGPNGGGYTF.

The J gene is TRBJ2-1, the V gene TRBV7-3, with TRBD1 matching 11 bases. The CDR3 has 16 residues. Trimming took 6 bases from V and 7 from J; bases not matched to a gene: 11. Germline assignment: CDR1 SGHTA and CDR2 FQGTGA. The CDR3 region is CASSFGQGARGNEQFF. The CDR3 nucleotides are TGTGCCAGCAGTTTTGGACAGGGGGCCAGAGGGAATGAGCAGTTCTTC.

V and J are TRBV7-2 and TRBJ2-2; D call uncertain. From germline, CDR1 is SGHTA and CDR2 FQGNSA. The CDR3 extends over 14 amino acids. V lost 3 bases and J 1 base, leaving 6 bases between the germline ends. The CDR3 DNA sequence: TGTGCCAGCAGCTTTTCCGAGAACACCGGGGAGCTGTTTTTT. Translation: CASSFSENTGELFF. Variable domain in full (rest from reference TRBV7-2 and TRBJ2-2): GAGVSQSPSNKVTEKGKDVELRCDPISGHTALYWYRQSLGQGLEFLIYFQGNSAPDKSGLPSDRFSAERTGGSVSTLTIQRTQQEDSAVYLCASSFSENTGELFFGEGSRLTVL.

The chain carries TRBV6-5 and TRBJ2-7; the match to TRBD1 covers 8 bases. V lost 9 bases and J lost 7; bases outside the gene matches: 8. Germline V lookup: CDR1 MNHEY, CDR2 SVGAGI. The CDR3 length is 12 residues. The CDR3 sequence: CASTMTGDEQYF. The DNA of the CDR3 is TGTGCCAGTACTATGACAGGGGATGAGCAGTACTTC.

V and J are TRBV5-1 and TRBJ1-2; D is unresolved. V was pared by 3 bases and J by 6 bases, with 18 bases between. CDR1 is SGHRS, CDR2 YFSETQ, per germline. This CDR3 region has 15 residues. CDR3 amino acids: CASSSTVGGRNGYTF. DNA of the CDR3: TGCGCCAGCAGCTCCACGGTAGGAGGGAGGAATGGCTACACCTTC. Full variable domain (missing parts from reference TRBV5-1 and TRBJ1-2): KAGVTQTPRYLIKTRGQQVTLSCSPISGHRSVSWYQQTPGQGLQFLFEYFSETQRNKGNFPGRFSGRQFSNSRSEMNVSTLELGDSALYLCASSSTVGGRNGYTFGSGTRLTVV.

V gene TRBV5-5 combines with J gene TRBJ2-2, with D tentatively TRBD1 (6 bases). Germline CDR1 reads SGHKS; CDR2 reads YYEKEE (reference sequence). The CDR3 length is 16 residues. Trimming removed 5 bases at V and 3 bases at J, with 17 bases between. CDR3 residues: CASSSLGGGHTGELFF. Here the CDR3 DNA reads TGTGCCAGCAGTTCTCTAGGGGGTGGGCACACCGGGGAGCTGTTTTTT.

The chain couples TRBV2 to TRBJ2-1; no definite D call. Germline V gene data show CDR1 as SNHLY and CDR2 as FYNNEI. The CDR3 extends over 12 amino acids. V was clipped by 5 bases and J by 4 bases, with 6 bases between them. This CDR3 is CASSNGYNEQFF. CDR3 sequence (DNA): TGTGCCAGCAGTAACGGATACAATGAGCAGTTCTTC.

The chain has TRBV6-1 and TRBJ2-1, with D uncertain. This CDR3 has 14 amino acids. V lost 6 bases and J lost 4, with 13 bases in between. Germline CDR1 and CDR2: MNHNS and SASEGT. CDR3 bases: TGTGCCAGCAGACATAGGGCCACTTACAATGAGCAGTTCTTC. Translating gives CASRHRATYNEQFF.

This rearrangement joins TRBV7-3 to TRBJ2-1, with TRBD2 matching 9 bases. The CDR3 covers 13 residues. V gave up 5 bases and J gave up 9 bases; unmatched junction bases: 5. Germline CDR1 is SGHTA and CDR2 is FQGTGA. Here the CDR3 DNA reads TGTGCCAGCAGCCTAGCGGGATTGGGTGAGCAGTTCTTC. This gives the protein CASSLAGLGEQFF. Full variable domain (rest looked up from reference TRBV7-3 and TRBJ2-1): GAGVSQTPSNKVTEKGKYVELRCDPISGHTALYWYRQSLGQGPEFLIYFQGTGAADDSGLPNDRFFAVRPEGSVSTLKIQRTERGDSAVYLCASSLAGLGEQFFGPGTRLTVL.

The chain's CDR3 is CASSRSGAGELFF. The CDR3 DNA sequence: TGTGCCAGCAGTCGGTCTGGCGCCGGGGAGCTGTTTTTT. The gene calls are TRBV11-2 and TRBJ2-2; no clear D gene. The CDR3 totals 13 residues. The V gene lost 6 bases and the J gene lost 6 bases, with 11 bases spanning the gap. Germline CDR1 reads SGHAT; CDR2 reads FQNNGV.

J is TRBJ2-5 and V is TRBV19; tentative D call: TRBD1 (6 bases). V shed 3 bases and J shed 7 bases, with 18 bases lying between them. Germline V gives CDR1 LNHDA, CDR2 SQIVND (reference sequence). The CDR3 spans 15 residues. The CDR3: CASSMGAGPEGTQYF. The CDR3 nucleotides are TGTGCCAGTAGTATGGGGGCAGGTCCCGAAGGGACCCAGTACTTC.

Details on this clone: The same CDR3 also results from other DNA sequences found in this sample. The chain is built from TRBV6-5 and TRBJ1-1, with D possibly matching TRBD1 (6 bases). Trimming took 0 bases from V and 4 from J, leaving 9 bases between them. This CDR3 has 14 residues. Germline loops: CDR1 MNHEY, CDR2 SVGAGI. CDR3 nucleotides: TGTGCCAGCAGTTACTCAGGGGGGGGCACTGAAGCTTTCTTT. Its translation: CASSYSGGGTEAFF.

J is TRBJ1-1 and V is TRBV2, with TRBD1 matching over 8 bases. Germline V gene lookup returns CDR1 SNHLY and CDR2 FYNNEI. V lost 7 bases and J lost 5; bases outside the gene matches: 9. There are 14 residues in the CDR3. In DNA, the CDR3 is TGTGCCAGCAACGTCGGACAGGGTATAACTGAAGCTTTCTTT. It yields the protein CASNVGQGITEAFF.

The chain employs TRBV27 and TRBJ2-7; TRBD1 aligns across 8 bases. Germline assignment: CDR1 MNHEY and CDR2 SMNVEV (reference sequence). The J segment lost 0 bases and the V segment lost 7 bases, leaving 8 bases of the junction unmatched. The CDR3 has 15 residues. CDR3 bases: TGTGCCAGCAAGAGGACAGGGATCAGCTCCTACGAGCAGTACTTC. Its protein product is CASKRTGISSYEQYF.